Following are 10 T cell receptor beta chains from one sample sequenced in a study of cytomegalovirus exposure and HLA in healthy donors. With 60 Vbeta and 13 Jbeta primers, the PCR was carried out. The repertoire was sequenced with immunoSEQ multiplex PCR; TCRdb's copy has only in-frame clones and lacks some. Counted here are 95,000 to 100,000 clones, roughly 70% occurring once; the ten biggest clones make up 10%. Material: PBMCs. These receptors were obtained from a middle-aged man in good health and CMV-seronegative.

The V and J genes are TRBV18 and TRBJ1-2; the D gene is possibly TRBD1 (6 bases). CDR1 and CDR2 (germline): KGHSH, LQKENI. CDR3 size: 13 residues. V was trimmed by 3 bases and J by 10 bases, leaving 15 bases between them. CDR3 nucleotide sequence: TGTGCCAGCTCACCCCTGGACAGAGGTTTCTACACCTTC. As protein: CASSPLDRGFYTF.

This rearrangement joins TRBV7-2 to TRBJ2-7; TRBD2 aligns across 9 bases. V lost 1 base and J lost 2; bases outside the gene matches: 6. The germline V gene encodes CDR1 SGHTA and CDR2 FQGNSA. This CDR3 comprises 16 residues. The CDR3 here is CASSLEGSGRTYEQYV. DNA of the CDR3: TGTGCCAGCAGCTTAGAGGGGAGCGGGAGGACCTACGAGCAGTACGTC.

This chain connects TRBV28 to TRBJ2-7; no definite D call. The CDR3 is 11 residues long. Germline V gives CDR1 MDHEN, CDR2 SYDVKM. Between the trimmed V and J ends, which lost 5 bases and 3 bases, there was a span of 5 bases. CDR3 sequence (DNA): TGTGCCAGCAGTAAACTCTACGAGCAGTACTTC. Translating it yields CASSKLYEQYF. Filled out from reference TRBV28 and TRBJ2-7, the complete variable domain reads DVKVTQSSRYLVKRTGEKVFLECVQDMDHENMFWYRQDPGLGLRLIYFSYDVKMKEKGDIPEGYSVSREKKERFSLILESASTNQTSMYLCASSKLYEQYFGPGTRLTVT.

CDR3 loop: CASSASGGNNEQFF. Here the CDR3 DNA reads TGTGCCAGCTCAGCTAGCGGGGGGAACAATGAGCAGTTCTTC. The chain joins TRBV18 to TRBJ2-1; 11 positions agree with TRBD2. J lost 5 bases, V lost 5 bases, and 2 bases had no gene match. The CDR3 covers 14 residues. Germline CDR1 KGHSH, CDR2 LQKENI.

The chain recombines TRBV7-2 with TRBJ1-5, with TRBD1 identical over 9 bases. The CDR3 totals 18 residues. The V gene end was trimmed by 3 bases and the J gene end by 4 bases; junction bases not matched to a gene: 13. Germline CDR1 SGHTA, CDR2 FQGNSA. As DNA, the CDR3 is TGTGCCAGCAGCTTCTTCCCCCTACAGGGGGCGGGAAATCAGCCCCAGCATTTT. Protein: CASSFFPLQGAGNQPQHF.

In its sample, this clone was seen once. The chain has TRBV7-3 and TRBJ2-1; D possibly corresponds to TRBD1 (6 bases). The CDR3 length is 13 residues. The V end lost 3 bases, the J end lost 9 bases, and 12 bases lay between the germline ends. Germline CDR1 and CDR2: SGHTA and FQGTGA. CDR3 sequence: CASSLQGSGEQFF. In DNA form, the CDR3 reads TGTGCCAGCAGCTTGCAGGGGAGCGGTGAGCAGTTCTTC.

V and J are TRBV6-1 and TRBJ1-2; 11 nucleotides line up with TRBD1. V was pared by 10 bases and J by 2 bases, with 6 bases of the junction left unmatched. CDR1 is MNHNS and CDR2 is SASEGT in the germline V gene. The CDR3 sequence is 14 residues long. The CDR3 reads CATRGTGGNYGYTF. Written as DNA, the CDR3 is TGTGCCACCCGAGGGACAGGGGGGAACTATGGCTACACCTTC.

The V call is TRBV11-3, the J call TRBJ2-1, with D hard to call. The CDR3 runs to 17 residues. Germline CDR1 reads SGHNT; CDR2 reads YENEEA. The V end lost 0 bases, the J end lost 5 bases, and 17 bases lay between the germline ends. The CDR3: CASSLDQSPAPDNEQFF. For the CDR3, the DNA is TGTGCCAGCAGCTTAGACCAGTCTCCCGCCCCAGACAATGAGCAGTTCTTC.

V gene TRBV5-6 combines with J gene TRBJ1-6, with a possible D match to TRBD1 (6 bases). The germline gives CDR1 SGHDT, CDR2 YYEEEE. With 3 bases removed from V and 7 bases from J, the gap between germline ends came to 14 bases. This CDR3 is built from 15 residues. Here the CDR3 reads CASSSWTRGNSPLHF. The CDR3 DNA reads TGTGCCAGCAGCTCCTGGACAAGGGGGAATTCACCCCTCCACTTT.

The chain is built from TRBV7-2 and TRBJ2-1; a possible D gene is TRBD2 (6 bases). CDR1 and CDR2 from the germline V gene are SGHTA and FQGNSA. The CDR3 is made up of 13 amino acids. The germline V and J ends were trimmed by 2 bases and 8 bases, with 10 bases remaining between them. This CDR3 reads CASSLSWGDEQFF. CDR3 bases: TGTGCCAGCAGCTTAAGTTGGGGGGATGAGCAGTTCTTC.